These 4 T cell receptor beta chains share one sample of origin, sequenced in a study of regulatory T cells in long-lasting Graves disease (dated by TCRdb to the early 2020s). Reading the label with the study, this specimen's time point is: persistent/refractory GD, antithyroid drugs over 5 years with positive TRAb. RNA was extracted from PBMCs in TRIzol for both TCR sequencing and RNA sequencing. Library generation was performed with multiplex PCR. Instrument used: Illumina HiSeq 4000. CDR3 regions were amplified by Arm-PCR with iRepertoire HTBI primers to construct TCR beta libraries. TCRdb trimmed public reads at Q25 via fastp, called clones via MiXCR and kept in-frame beta chains. Each record represents a unique CDR3 protein, reported with the most common genes and DNA among its rows. This sample is represented by about 470,000 distinct CDR3 sequences; under 25% of them were singletons. In total, the top ten clones hold about 8.3% of the sample.

The sample here was peripheral blood mononuclear cells (PBMCs), taken when the disease was refractory, from a patient treated with antithyroid drugs. Receptors originate from a female donor with Graves disease.

The chain uses TRBV20-1 and TRBJ2-3, with D maybe TRBD2 (5 bases). The CDR3 is 18 residues long. V was pared by 1 base and J by 0 bases, with 20 bases between. Looked up from germline, CDR1 is DFQATT and CDR2 is SNEGSKA (reference sequence). In DNA, the CDR3 is TGCAGTGCTAGAGGCCCTCTGGGGAGCGGAGCTAGCACAGATACGCAGTATTTT. Its protein product is CSARGPLGSGASTDTQYF.

This clonotype occurred many times. The gene calls are TRBV11-2 and TRBJ2-1, with no clear D. The V end was cut by 0 bases, the J end by 5 bases, with 17 bases between. Germline CDR1 reads SGHAT; CDR2 reads FQNNGV. This CDR3 is 17 amino acids long. CDR3 sequence: CASSLDVGLQPNNEQFF. CDR3 DNA: TGTGCCAGCAGCTTAGATGTAGGTTTACAACCGAACAATGAGCAGTTCTTC.

At least ten counts were recorded for this clonotype. The genes are TRBV12-3 or TRBV12-4 and TRBJ2-7; TRBD1 matches at 7 bases. This CDR3 has 13 residues. V gave up 5 bases and J gave up 4 bases; unmatched junction bases: 5. CDR3 nucleotide sequence: TGTGCCAGCAGTGGGACAGACCATTACGAGCAGTACTTC. Its protein is CASSGTDHYEQYF.

This clonotype was seen a single time. V usage is TRBV11-2 and J usage is TRBJ2-3, with TRBD2 matching over 10 bases. CDR1 and CDR2 (germline): SGHAT, FQNNGV. With 4 bases clipped from V and 2 bases from J, the junction kept 9 bases outside the gene matches. This CDR3 region has 17 residues. The DNA for the CDR3 is TGTGCCAGCAGCTCCTACTATAGCGGGGGGCTCACAGATACGCAGTATTTT. Its protein product is CASSSYYSGGLTDTQYF.